The clone carrying this TCR beta chain appeared a single time. Cohort assignment relied on participant-reported clinical history. All exposed participants met a person with COVID-19 within 2 weeks before entering the study. The assay was immunoSEQ multiplex PCR, and TCRdb's table has in-frame clones only and misses some. This table has around 400,000 clones, roughly 92% appearing once. The sample originates from a study of blood T cell repertoires in COVID-19. Germline V gene lookup returns CDR1 LNHDA and CDR2 SQIVND (reference sequence). The CDR3 runs 15 residues. Trimming stripped 1 base from V and 9 bases from J, with 13 bases between.

Sequencing was done on a sample of PBMCs or T cells enriched from blood (not recorded which). The chain combines TRBV19 with TRBJ1-6; weak D call: TRBD1 (6 bases). This clonotype originated in a woman between 40 and 50 years old who had been exposed to COVID-19. CDR3 nucleotide sequence: TGTGCCAGTAGTATAGCAAAGGGGGGGGGTTCACCCCTCCACTTT. This sequence encodes CASSIAKGGGSPLHF.